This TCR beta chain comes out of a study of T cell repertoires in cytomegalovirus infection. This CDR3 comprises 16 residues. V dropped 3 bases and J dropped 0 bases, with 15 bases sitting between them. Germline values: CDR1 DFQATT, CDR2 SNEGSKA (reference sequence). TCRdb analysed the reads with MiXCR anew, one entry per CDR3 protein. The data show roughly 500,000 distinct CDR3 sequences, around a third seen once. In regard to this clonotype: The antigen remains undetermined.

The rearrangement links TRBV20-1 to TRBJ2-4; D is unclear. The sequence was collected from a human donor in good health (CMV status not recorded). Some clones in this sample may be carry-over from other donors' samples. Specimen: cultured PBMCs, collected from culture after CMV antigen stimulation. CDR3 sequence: CSARDDVSVAKNIQYF. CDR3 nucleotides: TGCAGTGCTAGGGACGACGTATCTGTAGCCAAAAACATTCAGTACTTC.